The following is a T cell receptor (beta chain) sequence with its context. Its matching antigen is unknown. Participants, patients aged 18 to 65, had newly diagnosed hyperthyroidism with a duration under 2 months. Sampled blood dates from first hyperthyroidism diagnosis, and it precedes any ophthalmopathy symptoms. These data belong to a study of T cells in Graves' hyperthyroidism and ophthalmopathy. The CDR3 length is 14 residues. Germline V CDR1 and CDR2: LNHDA, SQIVND (reference sequence). Trimming took off 7 bases at V and 3 bases at J, with 15 bases between the two ends. Using RNA transcripts as the source, TCR beta CDR3 regions were amplified. First-round RT-PCR of the TCR CDR3 relied on the HTBI primer set. TCRdb re-called the multiplex PCR reads with MiXCR, one entry per CDR3 protein. The data show around 250,000 distinct CDR3 sequences, roughly 15% seen once. General study findings and limits: Most thyroid clonotypes that were expanded above 0.001 also turned up in blood. In validation, the model predicted ophthalmopathy. These predictions came a median roughly 6.5 months before onset.

This receptor was obtained from a woman in her 40s with Graves' hyperthyroidism that later progressed to Graves' ophthalmopathy. The sequenced sample was blood. The chain carries TRBV19 and TRBJ1-1; D is unresolved. In DNA, the CDR3 is TGTGCCAGTACCCTGGACCGATCATACACTGAAGCTTTCTTT. Translating it yields CASTLDRSYTEAFF.